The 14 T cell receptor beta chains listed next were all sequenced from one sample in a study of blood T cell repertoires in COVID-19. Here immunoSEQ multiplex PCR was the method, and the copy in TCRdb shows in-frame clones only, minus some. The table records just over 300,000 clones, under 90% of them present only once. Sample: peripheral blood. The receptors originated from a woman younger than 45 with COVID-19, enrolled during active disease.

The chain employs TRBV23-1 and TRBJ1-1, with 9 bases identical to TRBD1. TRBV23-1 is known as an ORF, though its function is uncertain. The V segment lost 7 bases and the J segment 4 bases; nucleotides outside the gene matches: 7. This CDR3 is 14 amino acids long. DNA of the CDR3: TGCGCCAGCACTACAGGGGGCGTTGGCACTGAAGCTTTCTTT. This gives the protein CASTTGGVGTEAFF.

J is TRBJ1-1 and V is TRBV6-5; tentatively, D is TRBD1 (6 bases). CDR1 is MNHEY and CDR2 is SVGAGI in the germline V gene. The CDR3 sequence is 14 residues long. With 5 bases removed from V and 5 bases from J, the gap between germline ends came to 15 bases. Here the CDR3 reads CASSTQGMGTEAFF. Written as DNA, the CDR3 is TGTGCCAGCAGTACACAGGGTATGGGGACTGAAGCTTTCTTT.

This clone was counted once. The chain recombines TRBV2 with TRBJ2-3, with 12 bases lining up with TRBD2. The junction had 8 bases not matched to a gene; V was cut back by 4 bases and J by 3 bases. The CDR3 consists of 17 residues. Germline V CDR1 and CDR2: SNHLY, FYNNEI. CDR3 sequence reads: CASSGPSGGAWTDTQYF. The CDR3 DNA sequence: TGTGCCAGCAGTGGTCCTAGCGGGGGGGCATGGACAGATACGCAGTATTTT.

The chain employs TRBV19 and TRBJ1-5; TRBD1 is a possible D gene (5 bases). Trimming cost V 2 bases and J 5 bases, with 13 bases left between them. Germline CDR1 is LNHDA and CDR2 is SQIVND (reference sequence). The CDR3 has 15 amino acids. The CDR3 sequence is CASSIPRVLYQPQHF. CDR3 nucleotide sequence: TGTGCCAGTAGTATACCCAGGGTGTTATATCAGCCCCAGCATTTT.

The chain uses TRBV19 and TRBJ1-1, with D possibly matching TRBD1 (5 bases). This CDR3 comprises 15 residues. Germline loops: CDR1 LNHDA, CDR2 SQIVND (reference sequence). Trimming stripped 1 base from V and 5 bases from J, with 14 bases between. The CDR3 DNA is TGTGCCAGTAGTATAGGGGGAGGGACTAATACTGAAGCTTTCTTT. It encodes CASSIGGGTNTEAFF.

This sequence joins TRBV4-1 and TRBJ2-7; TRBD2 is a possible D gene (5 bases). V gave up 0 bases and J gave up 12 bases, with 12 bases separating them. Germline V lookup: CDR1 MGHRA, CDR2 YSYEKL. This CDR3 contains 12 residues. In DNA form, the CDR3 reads TGCGCCAGCAGCCAAGATGGTTTAGCGCCGTACTTC. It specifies CASSQDGLAPYF.

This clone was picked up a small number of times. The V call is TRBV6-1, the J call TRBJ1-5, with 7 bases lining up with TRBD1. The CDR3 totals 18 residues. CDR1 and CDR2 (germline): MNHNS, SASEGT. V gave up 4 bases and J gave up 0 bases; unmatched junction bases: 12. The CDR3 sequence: CASSVKSFQGGSNQPQHF. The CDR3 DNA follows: TGTGCCAGCAGTGTTAAAAGCTTTCAGGGGGGTAGCAATCAGCCCCAGCATTTT.

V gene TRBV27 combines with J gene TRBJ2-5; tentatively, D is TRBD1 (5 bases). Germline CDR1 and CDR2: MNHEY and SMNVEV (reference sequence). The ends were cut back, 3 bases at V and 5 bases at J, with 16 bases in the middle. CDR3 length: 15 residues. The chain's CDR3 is CASSFQGRGGETQYF. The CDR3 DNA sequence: TGTGCCAGCAGTTTCCAGGGAAGAGGCGGTGAGACCCAGTACTTC.

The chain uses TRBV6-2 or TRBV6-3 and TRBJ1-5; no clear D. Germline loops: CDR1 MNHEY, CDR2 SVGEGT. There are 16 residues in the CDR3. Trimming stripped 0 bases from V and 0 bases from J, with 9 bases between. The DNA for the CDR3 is TGTGCCAGCAGTTACTCGACAAGATATAGCAATCAGCCCCAGCATTTT. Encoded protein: CASSYSTRYSNQPQHF.

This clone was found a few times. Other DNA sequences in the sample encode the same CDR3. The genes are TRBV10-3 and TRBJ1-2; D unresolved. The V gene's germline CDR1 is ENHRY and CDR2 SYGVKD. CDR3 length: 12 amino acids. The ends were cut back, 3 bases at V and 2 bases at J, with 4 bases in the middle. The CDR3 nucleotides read TGTGCCATCAGTGATCAGAACTATGGCTACACCTTC. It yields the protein CAISDQNYGYTF.

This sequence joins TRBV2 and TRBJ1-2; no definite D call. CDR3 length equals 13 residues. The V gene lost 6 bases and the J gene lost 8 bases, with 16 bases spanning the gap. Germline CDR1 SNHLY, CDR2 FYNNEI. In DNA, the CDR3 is TGTGCCAGCAGACTACCCGAGGAGTGGGGCTACACCTTC. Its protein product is CASRLPEEWGYTF. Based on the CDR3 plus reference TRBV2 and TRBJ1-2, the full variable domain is EPEVTQTPSHQVTQMGQEVILRCVPISNHLYFYWYRQILGQKVEFLVSFYNNEISEKSEIFDDQFSVERPDGSNFTLKIRSTKLEDSAMYFCASRLPEEWGYTFGSGTRLTVV.

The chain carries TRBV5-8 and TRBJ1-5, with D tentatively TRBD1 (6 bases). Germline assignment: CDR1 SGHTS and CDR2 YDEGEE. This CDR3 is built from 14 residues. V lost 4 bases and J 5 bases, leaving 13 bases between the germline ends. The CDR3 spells CASSLGTPDQPQHF. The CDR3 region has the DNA TGTGCCAGCAGCCTCGGGACACCGGATCAGCCCCAGCATTTT.

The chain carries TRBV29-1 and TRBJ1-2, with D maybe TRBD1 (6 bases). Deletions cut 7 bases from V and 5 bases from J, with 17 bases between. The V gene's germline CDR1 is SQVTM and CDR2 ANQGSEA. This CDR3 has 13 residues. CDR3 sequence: CSAGATGYYGYTF. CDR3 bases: TGCAGCGCCGGTGCTACAGGGTATTATGGCTACACCTTC.

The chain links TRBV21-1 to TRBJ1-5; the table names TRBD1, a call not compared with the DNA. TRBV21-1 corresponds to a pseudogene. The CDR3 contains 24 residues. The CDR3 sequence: CASSKEHYRPGFGDRVEGNQPQHF. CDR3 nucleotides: TGTGCCAGCAGCAAAGAACACTATAGACCAGGGTTTGGGGACAGGGTAGAAGGCAATCAGCCCCAGCATTTT.